This T cell receptor beta chain was identified during a study of T cells in Graves' hyperthyroidism and ophthalmopathy. As concerns this clonotype: Mismatch with germline at one junction end may stem from a read error.

Researchers barred patients who had uncontrolled infection, other autoimmune disease, pregnancy or lactation. Using less than 12 ml of fresh peripheral blood, PBMCs were prepared. RNA transcripts yielded amplified TCR beta CDR3 regions. HTBI primers drove first-round RT-PCR of the TCR CDR3. Each CDR3 protein gets one entry after TCRdb re-called the multiplex PCR reads with MiXCR. This sample has approximately 870,000 distinct CDR3 sequences; 35% to 40% occur once, and the top ten carry around 10%. CDR1 and CDR2 from the germline V gene are SGHTA and FQGNSA. This CDR3 has 14 residues. The V and J genes are TRBV7-2 and TRBJ1-3; D unclear. This TCR derives from a man in his late teens or twenties with Graves' hyperthyroidism. What was sequenced was blood. CDR3 in amino acids: CASSQVVGLDTIYF. CDR3 nucleotides: TGCGCCAGCAGCCAAGTTGTAGGGCTTGACACCATATATTTT.